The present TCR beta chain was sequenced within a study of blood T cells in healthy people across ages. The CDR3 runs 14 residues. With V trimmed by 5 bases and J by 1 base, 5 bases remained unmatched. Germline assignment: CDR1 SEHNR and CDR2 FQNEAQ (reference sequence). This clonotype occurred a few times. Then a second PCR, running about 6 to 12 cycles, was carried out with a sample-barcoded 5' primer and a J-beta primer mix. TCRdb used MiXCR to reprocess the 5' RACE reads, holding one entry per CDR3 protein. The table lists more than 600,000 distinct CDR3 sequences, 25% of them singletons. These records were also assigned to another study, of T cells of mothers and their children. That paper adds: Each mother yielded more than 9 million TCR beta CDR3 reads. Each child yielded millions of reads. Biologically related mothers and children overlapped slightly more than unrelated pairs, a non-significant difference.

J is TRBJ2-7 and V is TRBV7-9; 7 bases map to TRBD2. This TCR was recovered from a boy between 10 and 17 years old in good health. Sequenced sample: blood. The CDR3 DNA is TGTGCCAGCAGCACACGGCGGGAGTCCTACGAGCAGTACTTC. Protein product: CASSTRRESYEQYF.